These 20 T cell receptor beta chains came from one sample sequenced in a study of T cells after yellow fever vaccination. TCRdb reprocessed the 5' RACE reads with MiXCR, giving one entry per CDR3 protein. The sample includes 95,000 to 150,000 distinct CDR3 sequences, approximately 8.4% of them seen just once. The material sequenced was CD8+ T cells sorted from PBMCs, taken on the day of the yellow fever booster vaccination. The receptors here all came from a man younger than 30 who received the YFV17D yellow fever vaccine.

V and J are TRBV28 and TRBJ1-1; D possibly corresponds to TRBD1 (6 bases). There are 16 residues in the CDR3. Germline V gene lookup returns CDR1 MDHEN and CDR2 SYDVKM. Trimming left V 5 bases short and J 6 bases short, with 22 bases between. The DNA of the CDR3 is TGTGCCAGCAGTACAACCCCCGGGGGGCTCGGCGCTGAAGCTTTCTTT. Translating it yields CASSTTPGGLGAEAFF.

This clonotype has just a few counts. V is TRBV6-5 and J is TRBJ1-1; D might be TRBD1 (6 bases). Trimming pared 2 bases from V and 2 bases from J, leaving 12 bases between. Germline V gene data show CDR1 as MNHEY and CDR2 as SVGAGI. This CDR3 has 15 residues. In nucleotides, the CDR3 is TGTGCCAGCAGTTACCCGGGGGGGCGTAACACTGAAGCTTTCTTT. It codes for CASSYPGGRNTEAFF.

This clonotype was seen a handful of times. V usage is TRBV7-9 and J usage is TRBJ2-2; the D is unclear. Germline CDR1 is SEHNR and CDR2 is FQNEAQ (reference sequence). Trimming removed 5 bases from V and 3 bases from J, with 13 bases in between. CDR3 size: 15 residues. Written as DNA, the CDR3 is TGTGCCAGCAGCACCAGACTTGGAGACACCGGGGAGCTGTTTTTT. The encoded protein is CASSTRLGDTGELFF. The entire variable domain, with the rest obtained from reference TRBV7-9 and TRBJ2-2, is as follows: DTGVSQNPRHKITKRGQNVTFRCDPISEHNRLYWYRQTLGQGPEFLTYFQNEAQLEKSRLLSDRFSAERPKGSFSTLEIQRTEQGDSAMYLCASSTRLGDTGELFFGEGSRLTVL.

The table lists this clonotype with many counts. This chain uses TRBV20-1 with TRBJ2-7; D is perhaps TRBD2 (6 bases). The germline gives CDR1 DFQATT, CDR2 SNEGSKA (reference sequence). The CDR3 covers 14 residues. Trimming left V 6 bases short and J 4 bases short, with 19 bases between. CDR3 sequence: CSATRTDHRYEQYV. The CDR3, as DNA: TGCAGTGCGACTAGGACCGACCACCGATACGAGCAGTACGTC.

This clonotype was counted between two and nine times. V and J are TRBV7-6 and TRBJ2-5; 11 nucleotides line up with TRBD2. The CDR3 is made up of 15 amino acids. Germline values: CDR1 SGHVS, CDR2 FNYEAQ. Trimming at V came to 5 bases and at J to 2 bases, leaving 4 bases not matched to a gene. DNA for the CDR3: TGTGCCAGCAGCGAGGGACTAGCGGAACAAGAGACCCAGTACTTC. It is translated as CASSEGLAEQETQYF.

This clonotype was seen only a few times. The chain joins TRBV3-1 to TRBJ1-2; a possible D gene is TRBD1 (5 bases). Germline CDR1 reads LGHDT; CDR2 reads YNNKEL (reference sequence). The CDR3 covers 14 residues. Trimming stripped 1 base from V and 3 bases from J, with 9 bases between. This chain's CDR3 is CASSQVTGDYGYTF. The CDR3 DNA sequence: TGTGCCAGCAGCCAAGTTACAGGTGACTATGGCTACACCTTC.

The table lists this clonotype with a few counts. The rearrangement uses TRBV7-6 and TRBJ2-5, with D uncertain. Germline CDR1 and CDR2: SGHVS and FNYEAQ. V lost 0 bases and J lost 3, with 11 bases in between. The CDR3 covers 15 residues. CDR3 amino acids: CASSLALSLKETQYF. CDR3 sequence (DNA): TGTGCCAGCAGCTTAGCGCTATCCTTGAAAGAGACCCAGTACTTC.

This clonotype has more than one count but fewer than ten. The chain employs TRBV4-3 and TRBJ1-6; 10 nucleotides match TRBD1. Germline loops: CDR1 LGHNA, CDR2 YSLEER. The CDR3 consists of 16 residues. V shed 5 bases, J shed 10 bases, and the junction held 11 bases outside the gene matches. Here the CDR3 DNA reads TGCGCCAGCAGCGAAAAGGGACAGGGGTTCATGTCACCCCTCCACTTT. This codes for CASSEKGQGFMSPLHF.

This clonotype was seen a few times. V gene TRBV6-5 combines with J gene TRBJ2-4; D possibly corresponds to TRBD2 (5 bases). The CDR3 runs to 16 residues. With 5 bases removed from V and 5 bases from J, the gap between germline ends came to 19 bases. CDR1 and CDR2 (germline): MNHEY, SVGAGI. The CDR3 reads CASSPSTDTRENIQYF. CDR3 DNA sequence: TGTGCCAGCAGTCCTTCGACCGATACTAGAGAAAACATTCAGTACTTC.

This clonotype was recorded a few times. The chain is built from TRBV10-3 and TRBJ1-5; D gene uncertain. Germline CDR1 reads ENHRY; CDR2 reads SYGVKD. The CDR3 totals 14 residues. The V end lost 4 bases, the J end lost 0 bases, and 7 bases lay between the germline ends. As DNA, the CDR3 is TGTGCCATCAGTGCGGAAGGTAGCAATCAGCCCCAGCATTTT. Its protein product is CAISAEGSNQPQHF.

The J gene is TRBJ1-1, the V gene TRBV6-5, with a weak D call TRBD1 (6 bases). Germline V gene sequence: CDR1 MNHEY, CDR2 SVGAGI. The V gene lost 4 bases and the J gene lost 8 bases, with 11 bases spanning the gap. This CDR3 is built from 12 residues. The CDR3 protein is CASSFPGTEAFF. In nucleotides, the CDR3 is TGTGCCAGCAGTTTCCCCGGGACAGAAGCTTTCTTT.

The V and J genes are TRBV12-3 or TRBV12-4 and TRBJ2-3, with D perhaps TRBD2 (6 bases). CDR3 length: 15 amino acids. V lost 7 bases and J 2 bases, leaving 16 bases between the germline ends. CDR3 nucleotide sequence: TGTGCCAGCACCCCCTTTGGGGGGTACACAGATACGCAGTATTTT. This translates into CASTPFGGYTDTQYF.

V gene TRBV6-1 combines with J gene TRBJ2-7; the match to TRBD1 covers 10 bases. CDR3 length: 13 residues. Germline V gene lookup returns CDR1 MNHNS and CDR2 SASEGT. V lost 8 bases and J lost 3; bases outside the gene matches: 4. CDR3 protein: CASGWTGGYEQYV. For the CDR3, the DNA is TGTGCCAGCGGGTGGACAGGGGGCTACGAGCAGTACGTC.

This clonotype was seen only a few times. This chain joins TRBV11-2 and TRBJ2-1, with 12 positions matching TRBD2. This CDR3 comprises 15 residues. V shed 5 bases, J shed 8 bases, and the junction held 7 bases outside the gene matches. In germline, CDR1 is SGHAT, CDR2 FQNNGV. The CDR3 nucleotides are TGTGCCAGCAGCCCACGACTAGCGGGGGTTGATGAGCAGTTCTTC. Protein product: CASSPRLAGVDEQFF.

In this sample, this clonotype turned up a few times. The V gene is TRBV7-9, the J gene TRBJ2-7; 8 bases agree with TRBD2. The CDR3 is made up of 15 amino acids. The germline V gene has CDR1 SEHNR and CDR2 FQNEAQ (reference sequence). V was clipped by 5 bases and J by 6 bases; unmatched bases: 12. CDR3 bases: TGTGCCAGCAGCCCGGGGGGGCCATTCCATGCCGAGCAGTACGTC. Translated, it gives CASSPGGPFHAEQYV.

The rearrangement uses TRBV29-1 and TRBJ1-1; a possible D gene is TRBD1 (5 bases). The V gene lost 7 bases and the J gene lost 0 bases, with 9 bases spanning the gap. This CDR3 is built from 12 residues. Germline CDR1 reads SQVTM; CDR2 reads ANQGSEA. The CDR3 sequence is CSGGRLNTEAFF. The CDR3 DNA reads TGCAGCGGGGGACGGCTGAACACTGAAGCTTTCTTT.

This rearrangement joins TRBV6-5 to TRBJ2-3, with 7 positions matching TRBD2. The CDR3 extends over 17 amino acids. The germline V gene has CDR1 MNHEY and CDR2 SVGAGI. The J segment lost 2 bases and the V segment lost 2 bases, leaving 10 bases of the junction unmatched. In nucleotides, the CDR3 is TGTGCCAGCAGTTACCTTTGGGCTAGCGGTTACACAGATACGCAGTATTTT. Its translation is CASSYLWASGYTDTQYF.

This clonotype came up a few times. V usage is TRBV11-2 and J usage is TRBJ2-5; perhaps TRBD2 as D (6 bases). Germline assignment: CDR1 SGHAT and CDR2 FQNNGV. Deletions cut 3 bases from V and 5 bases from J, with 16 bases between. The CDR3 spans 15 residues. The CDR3 bases are TGTGCCAGCAGCTTGCCGGGACTGGGGGAGGAGACCCAGTACTTC. It is translated as CASSLPGLGEETQYF.

This clonotype occurred many times. V and J are TRBV5-1 and TRBJ2-1; D remains unclear. This CDR3 is built from 14 residues. V lost 5 bases and J 3 bases, leaving 12 bases between the germline ends. From germline, CDR1 is SGHRS and CDR2 YFSETQ. The CDR3 is CASRYRMDYNEQFF. CDR3 nucleotides: TGCGCCAGCAGGTACAGAATGGACTACAATGAGCAGTTCTTC. Full variable domain (outside the CDR3, taken from reference TRBV5-1 and TRBJ2-1): KAGVTQTPRYLIKTRGQQVTLSCSPISGHRSVSWYQQTPGQGLQFLFEYFSETQRNKGNFPGRFSGRQFSNSRSEMNVSTLELGDSALYLCASRYRMDYNEQFFGPGTRLTVL.

The chain links TRBV7-9 to TRBJ1-2; 7 bases are shared with TRBD1. The CDR3 length is 15 residues. V shed 5 bases, J shed 7 bases, and the junction held 13 bases outside the gene matches. In germline, CDR1 is SEHNR, CDR2 FQNEAQ (reference sequence). CDR3 DNA sequence: TGTGCCAGCAGCCCACTACCCCGGACAGGCGTTGGCTACACCTTC. Its protein is CASSPLPRTGVGYTF.